The present entry profiles one T cell receptor beta chain with its context. The antigen remains unidentified. This sample was included in a study of post-analysis software for immune sequencing data. Across the study: The patients showed relapsing-remitting, secondary progressive and progressive-relapsing multiple sclerosis courses.

Trimming removed 0 bases from V and 1 base from J, with 9 bases in between. This CDR3 contains 15 residues. Germline V gene sequence: CDR1 ENHRY, CDR2 SYGVKD. Broader study findings: In patients, TRBV5-6, TRBV5-1 and TRBV20-1 belonged to about five TRBV segments found more frequently than in controls.

Every TCR beta cDNA library bore unique molecular identifiers. Using its own MiXCR run on the PCR reads, TCRdb lists one record per CDR3 protein. Here the sample spans roughly 870,000 distinct CDR3 sequences, around 50% being singletons. This clonotype was obtained from a girl between 10 and 17 years old with multiple sclerosis. The genes are TRBV10-3 and TRBJ2-5; D is unclear. The sequenced sample consisted of blood. The CDR3 reads CAISESAAIQETQYF. The CDR3 nucleotides read TGTGCCATCAGTGAGTCGGCAGCGATCCAAGAGACCCAGTACTTC.